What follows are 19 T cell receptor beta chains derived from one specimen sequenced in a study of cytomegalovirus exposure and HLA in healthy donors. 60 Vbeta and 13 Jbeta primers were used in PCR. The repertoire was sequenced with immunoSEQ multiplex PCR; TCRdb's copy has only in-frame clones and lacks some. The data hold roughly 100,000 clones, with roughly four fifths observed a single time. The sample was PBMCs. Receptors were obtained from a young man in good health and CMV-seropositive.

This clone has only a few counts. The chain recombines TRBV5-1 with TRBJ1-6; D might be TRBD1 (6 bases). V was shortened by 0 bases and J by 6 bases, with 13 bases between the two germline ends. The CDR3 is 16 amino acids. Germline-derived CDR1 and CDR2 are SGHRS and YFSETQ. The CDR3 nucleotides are TGCGCCAGCAGCTTGGTGGTGGGCAGGGGTAATTCACCCCTCCACTTT. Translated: CASSLVVGRGNSPLHF.

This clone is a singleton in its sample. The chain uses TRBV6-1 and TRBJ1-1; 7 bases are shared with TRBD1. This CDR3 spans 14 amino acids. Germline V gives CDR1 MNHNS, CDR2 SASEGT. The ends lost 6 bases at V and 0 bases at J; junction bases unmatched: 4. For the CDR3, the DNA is TGTGCCAGCAGCGAGGGGGCCCTGAACACTGAAGCTTTCTTT. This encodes CASSEGALNTEAFF.

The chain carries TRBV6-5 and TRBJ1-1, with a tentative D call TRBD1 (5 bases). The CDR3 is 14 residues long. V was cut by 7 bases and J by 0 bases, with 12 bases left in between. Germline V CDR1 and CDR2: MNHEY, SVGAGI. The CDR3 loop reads CASIAGQMNTEAFF. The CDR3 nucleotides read TGTGCCAGCATCGCGGGGCAGATGAACACTGAAGCTTTCTTT.

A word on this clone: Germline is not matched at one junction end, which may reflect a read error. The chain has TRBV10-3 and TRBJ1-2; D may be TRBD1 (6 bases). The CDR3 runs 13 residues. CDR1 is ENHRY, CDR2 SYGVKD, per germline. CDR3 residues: CAISESLRTLRGF. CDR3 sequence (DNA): TGTGCCATCAGTGAGAGTCTACGGACGCTCAGGGGCTTC.

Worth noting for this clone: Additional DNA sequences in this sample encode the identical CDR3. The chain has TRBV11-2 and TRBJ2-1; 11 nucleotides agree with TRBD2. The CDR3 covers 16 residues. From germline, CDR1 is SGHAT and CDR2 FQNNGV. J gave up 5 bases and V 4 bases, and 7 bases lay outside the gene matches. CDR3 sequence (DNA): TGTGCCAGCAGCTCACTTAGCGGGAGGGCCAACAATGAGCAGTTCTTC. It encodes CASSSLSGRANNEQFF.

The CDR3 reads CASRPGTFSYEQYF. In DNA form, the CDR3 reads TGTGCCAGCAGACCAGGGACTTTCTCCTACGAGCAGTACTTC. This chain links TRBV28 with TRBJ2-7, with D tentatively TRBD2 (6 bases). The CDR3 consists of 14 residues. Trimming cost V 6 bases and J 0 bases, with 12 bases left between them. Germline assignment: CDR1 MDHEN and CDR2 SYDVKM.

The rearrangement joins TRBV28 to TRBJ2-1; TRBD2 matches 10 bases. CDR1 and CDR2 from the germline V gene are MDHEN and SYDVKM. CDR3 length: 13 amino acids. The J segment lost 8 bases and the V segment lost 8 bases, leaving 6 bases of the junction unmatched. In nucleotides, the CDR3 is TGTGCCAGCTTAGCGGGAGGAGTAGATGAGCAGTTCTTC. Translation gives CASLAGGVDEQFF.

CDR3: CASSIAPSSYEQYF. The CDR3 bases are TGTGCCAGCAGTATAGCCCCGAGCTCCTACGAGCAGTACTTC. The rearrangement joins TRBV28 to TRBJ2-7, with D unclear. V lost 5 bases, J lost 0 bases, and 11 bases lay in between. Germline CDR1 and CDR2: MDHEN and SYDVKM. The CDR3 totals 14 residues.

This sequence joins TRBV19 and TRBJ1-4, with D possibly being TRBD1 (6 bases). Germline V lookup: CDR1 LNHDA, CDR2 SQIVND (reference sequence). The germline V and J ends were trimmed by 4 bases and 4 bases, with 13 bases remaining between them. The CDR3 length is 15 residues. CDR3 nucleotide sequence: TGTGCCAGTAGTAAACGGACAGCCTTTAATGAAAAACTGTTTTTT. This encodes CASSKRTAFNEKLFF.

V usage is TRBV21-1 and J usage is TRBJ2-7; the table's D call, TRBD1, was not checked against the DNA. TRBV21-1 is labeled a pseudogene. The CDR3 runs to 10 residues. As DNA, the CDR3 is TGTGCCAGCTCCAGCTACGAGCAGTACTTC. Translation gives CASSSYEQYF.

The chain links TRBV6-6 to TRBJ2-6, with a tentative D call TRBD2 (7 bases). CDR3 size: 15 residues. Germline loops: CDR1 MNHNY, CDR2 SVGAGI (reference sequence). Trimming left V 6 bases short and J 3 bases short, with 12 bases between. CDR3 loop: CASRAGGLGANVLTF. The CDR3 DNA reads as TGTGCCAGCAGGGCCGGGGGGCTTGGGGCCAACGTCCTGACTTTC.

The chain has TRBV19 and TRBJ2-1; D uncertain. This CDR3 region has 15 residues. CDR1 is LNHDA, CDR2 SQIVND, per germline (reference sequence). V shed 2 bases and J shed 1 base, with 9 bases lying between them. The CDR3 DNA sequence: TGTGCCAGTAGTATACAAACGGGTTCCTACAATGAGCAGTTCTTC. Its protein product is CASSIQTGSYNEQFF.

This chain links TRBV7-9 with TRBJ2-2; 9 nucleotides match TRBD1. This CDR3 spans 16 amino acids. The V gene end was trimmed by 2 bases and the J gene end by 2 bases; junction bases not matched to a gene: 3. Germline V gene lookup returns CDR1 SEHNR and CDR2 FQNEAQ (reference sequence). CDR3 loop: CASSLRQGVNTGELFF. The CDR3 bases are TGTGCCAGCAGCTTAAGACAGGGGGTAAACACCGGGGAGCTGTTTTTT.

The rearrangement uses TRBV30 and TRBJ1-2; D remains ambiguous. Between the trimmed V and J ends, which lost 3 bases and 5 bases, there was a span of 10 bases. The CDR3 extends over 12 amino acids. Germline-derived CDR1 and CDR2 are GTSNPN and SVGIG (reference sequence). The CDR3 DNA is TGTGCCTGGAGAGATAGCAATTATGGCTACACCTTC. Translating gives CAWRDSNYGYTF.

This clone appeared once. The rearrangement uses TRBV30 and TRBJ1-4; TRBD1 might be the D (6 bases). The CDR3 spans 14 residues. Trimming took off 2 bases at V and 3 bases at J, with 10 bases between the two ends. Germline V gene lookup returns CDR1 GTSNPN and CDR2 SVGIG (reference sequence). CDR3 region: CAWSLDRPNEKLFF. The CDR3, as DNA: TGTGCCTGGAGTTTGGACAGACCTAATGAAAAACTGTTTTTT.

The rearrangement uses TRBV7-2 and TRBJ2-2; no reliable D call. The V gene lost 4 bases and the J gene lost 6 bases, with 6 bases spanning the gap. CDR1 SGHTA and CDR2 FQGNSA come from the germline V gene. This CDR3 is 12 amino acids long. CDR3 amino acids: CASSYRAGELFF. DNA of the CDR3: TGTGCCAGCAGCTACCGGGCCGGGGAGCTGTTTTTT.

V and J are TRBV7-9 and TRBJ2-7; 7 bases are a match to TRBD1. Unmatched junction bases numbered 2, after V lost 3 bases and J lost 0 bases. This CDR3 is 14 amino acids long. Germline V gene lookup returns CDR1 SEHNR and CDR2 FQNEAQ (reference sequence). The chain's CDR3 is CASSLDRSSYEQYF. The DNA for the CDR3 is TGTGCCAGCAGCTTGGACAGGTCCTCCTACGAGCAGTACTTC.

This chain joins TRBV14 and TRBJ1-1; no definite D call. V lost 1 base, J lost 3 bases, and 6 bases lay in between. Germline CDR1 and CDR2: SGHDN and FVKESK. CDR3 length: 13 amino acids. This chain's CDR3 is CASSQVADTEAFF. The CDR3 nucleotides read TGTGCCAGCAGCCAAGTCGCGGACACTGAAGCTTTCTTT.

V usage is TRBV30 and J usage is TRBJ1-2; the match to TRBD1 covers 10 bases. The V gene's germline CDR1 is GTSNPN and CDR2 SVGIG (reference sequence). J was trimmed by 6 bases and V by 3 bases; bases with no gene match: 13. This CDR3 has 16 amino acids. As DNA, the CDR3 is TGTGCCTGGAGCGAGCTTCCCCGGGACAGGGGAAATGGCTACACCTTC. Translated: CAWSELPRDRGNGYTF.